This TCR beta chain was sequenced for a study of T-cell memory formation after mild COVID-19. In the study overall: TCR clusters showed largely donor specificity.

TCR alpha and TCR beta cDNA libraries carrying sample barcodes and UMIs were produced by 5'RACE using constant-segment primers. TCRdb re-derived calls from the 5' RACE reads in MiXCR, one entry per CDR3 protein. Here the sample spans roughly 300,000 distinct CDR3 sequences, 16% being singletons. Germline V gene sequence: CDR1 LGHNA, CDR2 YSLEER. This CDR3 has 17 residues. The germline V and J ends were trimmed by 4 bases and 0 bases, with 15 bases remaining between them. Study-level findings and limits: Contracting CD4+ clones lay largely in CM and EM, with CD8+ ones residing in EMRA. Contracting clones, day 15 to 85, had balanced CD4/CD8, and later expanders favored CD4+.

This clonotype occurred a few times. Its antigen is as yet unknown. The sequence was collected from a man aged 18 to 29 who had mild COVID-19 (a few samples of this study predate the infection). Cell type and time point are not known. The sequencing sample was made of PBMCs or a T cell subset sorted from them (not recorded which). V usage is TRBV4-3 and J usage is TRBJ1-4, with unresolved D. The CDR3, as DNA: TGCGCCAGCAGCCTCCGGAACACCCAGGCAACTAATGAAAAACTGTTTTTT. Encoded protein: CASSLRNTQATNEKLFF.